This T cell receptor (beta chain) was sequenced in a study of cytomegalovirus exposure and HLA in healthy donors. PCR employed 60 Vbeta and 13 Jbeta primers. Libraries were prepared by immunoSEQ multiplex PCR; TCRdb keeps only in-frame clonotypes and omits some of them. The sample contains about 160,000 clones, over 70% of which appear only once. There are 17 residues in the CDR3. The germline V gene encodes CDR1 SGHAT and CDR2 FQNNGV. J was trimmed by 5 bases and V by 1 base; bases with no gene match: 11. The chain uses TRBV11-2 and TRBJ2-5, with TRBD2 matching over 9 bases. The receptor was derived from a man in his late teens or twenties in good health and CMV-seropositive. The sample comprised PBMCs. CDR3 in DNA: TGTGCCAGCAGCTTAGGGGTGACTAGCGGTAGCGGGGAGACCCAGTACTTC. Translating gives CASSLGVTSGSGETQYF. Filled out from reference TRBV11-2 and TRBJ2-5, the complete variable domain reads EAGVAQSPRYKIIEKRQSVAFWCNPISGHATLYWYQQILGQGPKLLIQFQNNGVVDDSQLPKDRFSAERLKGVDSTLKIQPAKLEDSAVYLCASSLGVTSGSGETQYFGPGTRLLVL.